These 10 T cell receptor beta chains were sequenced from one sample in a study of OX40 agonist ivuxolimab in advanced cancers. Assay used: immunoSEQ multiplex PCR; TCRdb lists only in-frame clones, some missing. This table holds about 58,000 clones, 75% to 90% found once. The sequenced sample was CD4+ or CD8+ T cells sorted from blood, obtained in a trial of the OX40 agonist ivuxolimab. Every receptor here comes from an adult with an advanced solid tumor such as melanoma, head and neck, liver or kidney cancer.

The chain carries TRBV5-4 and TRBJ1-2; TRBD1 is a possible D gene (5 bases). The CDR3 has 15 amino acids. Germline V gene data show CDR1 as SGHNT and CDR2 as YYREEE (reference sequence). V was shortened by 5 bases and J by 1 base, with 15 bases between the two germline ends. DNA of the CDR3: TGTGCCAGCAGAGGCGGGGGGGGAAGTAACTATGGCTACACCTTC. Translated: CASRGGGGSNYGYTF.

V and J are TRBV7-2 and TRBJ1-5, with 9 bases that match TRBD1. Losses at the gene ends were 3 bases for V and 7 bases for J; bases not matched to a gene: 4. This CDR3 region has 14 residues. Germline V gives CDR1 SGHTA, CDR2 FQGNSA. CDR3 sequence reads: CASSFRQGDQPQHF. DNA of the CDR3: TGTGCCAGCAGCTTTAGACAGGGGGACCAGCCCCAGCATTTT.

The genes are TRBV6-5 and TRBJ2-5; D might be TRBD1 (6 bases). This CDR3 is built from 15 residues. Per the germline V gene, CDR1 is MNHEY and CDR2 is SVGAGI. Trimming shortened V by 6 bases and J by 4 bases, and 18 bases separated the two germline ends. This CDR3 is CASSENPGASETQYF. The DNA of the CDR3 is TGTGCCAGCAGCGAAAATCCAGGGGCCTCAGAGACCCAGTACTTC.

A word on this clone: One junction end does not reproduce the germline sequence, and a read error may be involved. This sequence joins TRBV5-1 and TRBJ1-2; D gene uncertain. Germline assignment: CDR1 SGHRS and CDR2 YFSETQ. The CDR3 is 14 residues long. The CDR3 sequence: CAGSLVGTNYGYTF. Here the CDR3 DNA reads TGCGCCGGCAGCTTGGTCGGTACAAACTATGGCTACACCTTC.

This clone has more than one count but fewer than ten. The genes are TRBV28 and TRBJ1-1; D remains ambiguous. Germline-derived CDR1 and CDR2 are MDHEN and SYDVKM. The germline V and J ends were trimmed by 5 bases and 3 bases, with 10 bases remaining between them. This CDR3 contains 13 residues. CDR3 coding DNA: TGTGCCAGCAGTCTCAAGACGCACACTGAAGCTTTCTTT. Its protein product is CASSLKTHTEAFF.

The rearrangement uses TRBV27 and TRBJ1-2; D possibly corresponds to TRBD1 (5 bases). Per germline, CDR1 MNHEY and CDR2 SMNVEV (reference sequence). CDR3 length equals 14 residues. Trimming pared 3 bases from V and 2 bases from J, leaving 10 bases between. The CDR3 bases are TGTGCCAGCAGTTTTGGTCGGACAAACTATGGCTACACCTTC. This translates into CASSFGRTNYGYTF.

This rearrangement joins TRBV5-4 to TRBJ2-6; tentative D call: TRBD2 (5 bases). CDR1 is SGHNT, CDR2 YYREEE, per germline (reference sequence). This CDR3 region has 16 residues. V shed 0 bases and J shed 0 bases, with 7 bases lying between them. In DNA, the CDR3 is TGTGCCAGCAGCTTGGCCAGCGGCTCTGGGGCCAACGTCCTGACTTTC. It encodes CASSLASGSGANVLTF.

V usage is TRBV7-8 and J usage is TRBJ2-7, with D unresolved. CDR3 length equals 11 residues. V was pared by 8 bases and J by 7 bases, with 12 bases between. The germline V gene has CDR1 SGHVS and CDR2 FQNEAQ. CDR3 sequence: CASGDYVEQYF. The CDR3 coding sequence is TGTGCCAGCGGGGATTACGTGGAGCAGTACTTC.

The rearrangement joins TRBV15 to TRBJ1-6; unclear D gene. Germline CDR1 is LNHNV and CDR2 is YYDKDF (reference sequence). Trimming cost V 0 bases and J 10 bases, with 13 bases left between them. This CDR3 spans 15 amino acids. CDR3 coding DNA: TGTGCCACCAGCAGAGATCCCGGGGATACGTCACCCCTCCACTTT. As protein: CATSRDPGDTSPLHF.

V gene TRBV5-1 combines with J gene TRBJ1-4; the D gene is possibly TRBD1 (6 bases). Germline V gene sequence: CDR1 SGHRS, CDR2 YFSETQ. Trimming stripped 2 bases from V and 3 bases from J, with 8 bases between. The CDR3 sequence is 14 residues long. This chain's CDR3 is CASSLGGSNEKLFF. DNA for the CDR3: TGCGCCAGCAGCTTAGGGGGTTCTAATGAAAAACTGTTTTTT. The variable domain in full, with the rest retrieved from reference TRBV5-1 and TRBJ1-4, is KAGVTQTPRYLIKTRGQQVTLSCSPISGHRSVSWYQQTPGQGLQFLFEYFSETQRNKGNFPGRFSGRQFSNSRSEMNVSTLELGDSALYLCASSLGGSNEKLFFGSGTQLSVL.